Each of the 18 T cell receptor beta chains below was sequenced from the same sample in a study of blood T cell repertoires in COVID-19. Assay: immunoSEQ multiplex PCR; the TCRdb copy retains only in-frame clones and omits some. This sample has roughly 300,000 clones, with roughly 83% found just once. Sequenced input: peripheral blood. The receptors were sampled from a human donor with COVID-19, enrolled during active disease. The donor label of this sample is uncertain.

This chain links TRBV19 with TRBJ2-5, with 11 bases identical to TRBD2. The CDR3 covers 16 residues. Unmatched junction bases numbered 5, after V lost 4 bases and J lost 1 base. From germline, CDR1 is LNHDA and CDR2 SQIVND (reference sequence). The CDR3, as DNA: TGTGCCAGTAGTAGACGGACTAGCGGGTCCCAAGAGACCCAGTACTTC. Translating gives CASSRRTSGSQETQYF.

V is TRBV7-8 and J is TRBJ2-7; 9 bases map to TRBD1. Per germline, CDR1 SGHVS and CDR2 FQNEAQ. The length of the CDR3 is 15 residues. After removal of 6 bases from V and 6 bases from J, the junction contained 12 bases not matched to a gene. The CDR3 coding sequence is TGTGCCAGCAGGCCTTTAGAGGGGACAGGGTCCGAGCAGTACTTC. Its protein is CASRPLEGTGSEQYF.

The V gene is TRBV7-2, the J gene TRBJ2-7, with TRBD2 matching over 11 bases. The CDR3 loop spans 15 amino acids. Germline-derived CDR1 and CDR2 are SGHTA and FQGNSA. Germline trimming cut 5 bases from V and 5 bases from J; bases unmatched to any gene: 8. CDR3 sequence reads: CASSPKLAGADEQYF. The CDR3 region has the DNA TGTGCCAGCAGCCCCAAACTAGCGGGAGCCGACGAGCAGTACTTC. Supplemented by reference TRBV7-2 and TRBJ2-7, the full variable domain reads GAGVSQSPSNKVTEKGKDVELRCDPISGHTALYWYRQSLGQGLEFLIYFQGNSAPDKSGLPSDRFSAERTGGSVSTLTIQRTQQEDSAVYLCASSPKLAGADEQYFGPGTRLTVT.

This clone appeared a few times. The V and J genes are TRBV5-1 and TRBJ1-2; 7 bases are a match to TRBD1. The CDR3 length is 13 residues. The germline CDR1 and CDR2 sequences are SGHRS and YFSETQ. V shed 4 bases, J shed 3 bases, and the junction held 3 bases outside the gene matches. CDR3 sequence (DNA): TGCGCCAGCAGCGGGACAGTGGACTATGGCTACACCTTC. It yields the protein CASSGTVDYGYTF.

The chain recombines TRBV12-3 or TRBV12-4 with TRBJ1-2, with no clear D. The CDR3 covers 12 residues. V was cut by 3 bases and J by 8 bases, with 10 bases left in between. The DNA of the CDR3 is TGTGCCAGCAGTTTTAGTGGTGAGGGCTACACCTTC. It yields the protein CASSFSGEGYTF.

This clone was observed a handful of times. The chain combines TRBV5-1 with TRBJ2-7, with unresolved D. This CDR3 has 16 amino acids. Germline V gene sequence: CDR1 SGHRS, CDR2 YFSETQ. Trimming shortened V by 4 bases and J by 0 bases, and 17 bases separated the two germline ends. This CDR3 reads CASSPSNTQVSYEQYF. Written as DNA, the CDR3 is TGCGCCAGCAGCCCTAGTAATACTCAAGTCTCCTACGAGCAGTACTTC. Based on the CDR3 plus reference TRBV5-1 and TRBJ2-7, the full variable domain is KAGVTQTPRYLIKTRGQQVTLSCSPISGHRSVSWYQQTPGQGLQFLFEYFSETQRNKGNFPGRFSGRQFSNSRSEMNVSTLELGDSALYLCASSPSNTQVSYEQYFGPGTRLTVT.

The chain is built from TRBV9 and TRBJ2-2; 9 bases match TRBD2. After removal of 7 bases from V and 0 bases from J, the junction contained 4 bases not matched to a gene. Germline loops: CDR1 SGDLS, CDR2 YYNGEE. The CDR3 is made up of 15 amino acids. CDR3: CASGKRGANTGELFF. DNA of the CDR3: TGTGCCAGCGGAAAGCGGGGGGCGAACACCGGGGAGCTGTTTTTT.

The chain is built from TRBV28 and TRBJ2-7; maybe TRBD1 (5 bases). V lost 7 bases to trimming and J lost 2 bases, with 9 bases between them. The CDR3 length is 12 residues. CDR1 is MDHEN and CDR2 is SYDVKM in the germline V gene. CDR3 residues: CASMTVTYEQYF. In DNA form, the CDR3 reads TGTGCCAGCATGACAGTTACCTACGAGCAGTACTTC.

The chain joins TRBV29-1 to TRBJ2-6; no reliable D call. This CDR3 is 13 amino acids long. Per the germline V gene, CDR1 is SQVTM and CDR2 is ANQGSEA. CDR3 amino acids: CLIDTSGANVLTF. The CDR3 region has the DNA TGCCTTATAGACACCTCTGGGGCCAACGTCCTGACTTTC.

The chain joins TRBV3-1 (or the pseudogene TRBV3-2) to TRBJ1-1; D unresolved. Per germline, CDR1 LGHDT and CDR2 YNNKEL (reference sequence). V lost 2 bases to trimming and J lost 8 bases, with 9 bases between them. This CDR3 is 12 amino acids long. The CDR3 loop reads CASSQTGSEAFF. The CDR3 DNA follows: TGTGCCAGCAGCCAAACGGGGTCCGAAGCTTTCTTT.

The chain uses TRBV11-3 and TRBJ1-1, with 7 bases identical to TRBD1. J was trimmed by 7 bases and V by 1 base; bases with no gene match: 3. The CDR3 length is 13 residues. Per the germline V gene, CDR1 is SGHNT and CDR2 is YENEEA. For the CDR3, the DNA is TGTGCCAGCAGCTTAGGGGGACAGTTTGAAGCTTTCTTT. As protein: CASSLGGQFEAFF. The full variable domain, with the rest looked up from reference TRBV11-3 and TRBJ1-1, is EAGVVQSPRYKIIEKKQPVAFWCNPISGHNTLYWYLQNLGQGPELLIRYENEEAVDDSQLPKDRFSAERLKGVDSTLKIQPAELGDSAVYLCASSLGGQFEAFFGQGTRLTVV.

The sample holds a few counts of this clone. The rearrangement joins TRBV9 to TRBJ1-1; no reliable D call. Between the trimmed V and J ends, which lost 1 base and 4 bases, there was a span of 11 bases. There are 14 residues in the CDR3. The V gene's germline CDR1 is SGDLS and CDR2 YYNGEE. For the CDR3, the DNA is TGTGCCAGCAGCGTACGCCAAGCTGGCACTGAAGCTTTCTTT. Encoded protein: CASSVRQAGTEAFF. Drawing the rest from reference TRBV9 and TRBJ1-1, the complete variable domain is DSGVTQTPKHLITATGQRVTLRCSPRSGDLSVYWYQQSLDQGLQFLIQYYNGEERAKGNILERFSAQQFPDLHSELNLSSLELGDSALYFCASSVRQAGTEAFFGQGTRLTVV.

The chain recombines TRBV15 with TRBJ2-7; D possibly corresponds to TRBD2 (5 bases). This CDR3 has 14 residues. With 0 bases removed from V and 3 bases from J, the gap between germline ends came to 9 bases. The V gene's germline CDR1 is LNHNV and CDR2 YYDKDF (reference sequence). CDR3 loop: CATSRDLGDYEQYF. The CDR3, as DNA: TGTGCCACCAGCAGAGACCTGGGAGACTACGAGCAGTACTTC.

The rearrangement uses TRBV19 and TRBJ2-1; TRBD2 aligns across 7 bases. The V gene end was trimmed by 5 bases and the J gene end by 8 bases; junction bases not matched to a gene: 15. Germline V gene sequence: CDR1 LNHDA, CDR2 SQIVND (reference sequence). This CDR3 has 16 residues. The CDR3 sequence: CASSFTPGAAGDEQFF. The CDR3 DNA reads TGTGCCAGTAGTTTCACGCCTGGGGCCGCGGGGGATGAGCAGTTCTTC.

The gene calls are TRBV5-1 and TRBJ2-7; 7 bases match TRBD1. V shed 4 bases, J shed 2 bases, and the junction held 6 bases outside the gene matches. CDR3 length: 14 amino acids. Germline V gene lookup returns CDR1 SGHRS and CDR2 YFSETQ. CDR3 sequence (DNA): TGCGCCAGCAGCCCAAGGACAGGCGCCTACGAGCAGTACTTC. Its translation is CASSPRTGAYEQYF. Variable domain in full (rest from reference TRBV5-1 and TRBJ2-7): KAGVTQTPRYLIKTRGQQVTLSCSPISGHRSVSWYQQTPGQGLQFLFEYFSETQRNKGNFPGRFSGRQFSNSRSEMNVSTLELGDSALYLCASSPRTGAYEQYFGPGTRLTVT.

The chain carries TRBV30 and TRBJ2-2, with 9 bases that match TRBD1. The junction had 6 bases not matched to a gene; V was cut back by 4 bases and J by 6 bases. The CDR3 sequence is 14 residues long. CDR1 GTSNPN and CDR2 SVGIG come from the germline V gene (reference sequence). The CDR3 loop is CAWNKQGAPGELFF. CDR3 nucleotide sequence: TGTGCCTGGAACAAACAGGGGGCGCCCGGGGAGCTGTTTTTT.

This chain joins TRBV6-5 and TRBJ2-1, with 8 positions matching TRBD1. Germline assignment: CDR1 MNHEY and CDR2 SVGAGI. The CDR3 is 15 residues long. V lost 0 bases, J lost 10 bases, and 8 bases stayed unmatched. This CDR3 is CASSYSRQGAGEQFF. The CDR3 DNA is TGTGCCAGCAGTTACTCGAGGCAGGGGGCAGGAGAGCAGTTCTTC.

J is TRBJ1-1 and V is TRBV2; no clear D gene. Trimming took 4 bases from V and 5 from J, leaving 11 bases between them. Germline values: CDR1 SNHLY, CDR2 FYNNEI. The CDR3 contains 13 residues. The CDR3: CASSAYPETEAFF. In DNA, the CDR3 is TGTGCCAGCAGTGCTTACCCGGAGACTGAAGCTTTCTTT. Complete variable domain (other parts from reference TRBV2 and TRBJ1-1): EPEVTQTPSHQVTQMGQEVILRCVPISNHLYFYWYRQILGQKVEFLVSFYNNEISEKSEIFDDQFSVERPDGSNFTLKIRSTKLEDSAMYFCASSAYPETEAFFGQGTRLTVV.